Listed below are T cell receptor beta chains from one sample, sequenced in a study of cytomegalovirus exposure and HLA in healthy donors. This table comes from immunoSEQ multiplex PCR, and its TCRdb copy is limited to in-frame clones, with some not included. This table has 54,000 or so clones, 50% to 70% appearing once. The source material was PBMCs. All receptors derive from a human donor in good health. CDR3s include the opening cysteine and the closing phenylalanine or tryptophan. The order of the fields is clone size, J gene, V gene, D gene, CDR3 length, CDR3 DNA, CDR3 protein. D genes are given only for firm matches. Expanded clones get a size class; other rows say once, few or many, or leave the size out.

-	TRBJ1-1	TRBV7-2	TRBD1	15	TGTGCCAGCAGCCTAGATAGGACAGGGGTGGTTGAAGCTTTCTTT	CASSLDRTGVVEAFF
-	TRBJ2-7	TRBV5-1	-	11	TGCGCCAGCAGCGATACAGGCCAGCAGTACTTC	CASSDTGQQYF
-	TRBJ2-6	TRBV5-1	-	16	TGCGCCAGCAGCCCCTGGGGGCAGTCTGGGGCCAACGTCCTGACTTTC	CASSPWGQSGANVLTF
-	TRBJ1-4	TRBV2	TRBD1	14	TGTGCCAGCAGTACCGGGACAGGGGTCCGGGAACTGTTTTTT	CASSTGTGVRELFF
-	TRBJ2-2	TRBV2	-	16	TGTGCCAGCAGTGAGTACAGGCTGGCGAACACCGGGGAGCTGTTTTTT	CASSEYRLANTGELFF
-	TRBJ1-2	TRBV5-5	-	15	TGTGCCAGCAGCTTGGCGGAGGGCGCAGTTGGGGGCTACACCTTC	CASSLAEGAVGGYTF
-	TRBJ2-7	TRBV5-6	TRBD1	15	TGTGCCAGCAGCTTCAGGGGGCAGCTCTCCTACGAGCAGTACTTC	CASSFRGQLSYEQYF
-	TRBJ1-1	TRBV18	TRBD1	14	TGTGCCAGCTCACGCACAGGGGGTGATGCTGAAGCTTTCTTT	CASSRTGGDAEAFF
once	TRBJ1-2	TRBV30	-	12	TGTGCCTGGAGACCGGGATTGGGTAGCTACACCTTC	CAWRPGLGSYTF
few	TRBJ2-2	TRBV18	-	16	TGTGCCAGCTCACCACCAGGGGGTACGAACACCGGGGAGCTGTTTTTT	CASSPPGGTNTGELFF
-	TRBJ2-7	TRBV5-5	-	16	TGTGCCAGCAGCTTGGCGTCTGGGGGCGCCTCCTACGAGCAGTACTTC	CASSLASGGASYEQYF
few	TRBJ2-5	TRBV18	TRBD1	13	TGTGCCAGCTTCCCGGACAGGGGAGAGACCCAGTACTTC	CASFPDRGETQYF
few	TRBJ1-2	TRBV5-8	-	16	TGTGCCAGCAGCTTGGATTCCAGGGGTGTTTACTATGGCTACACCTTC	CASSLDSRGVYYGYTF
-	TRBJ2-5	TRBV29-1	TRBD2	13	TGCAGCGCCGTACTAGCGGGGGTTGAGACCCAGTACTTC	CSAVLAGVETQYF
-	TRBJ2-7	TRBV28	-	13	TGTGCCAGCAGCCCCACAGGGTCCTACGAGCAGTACTTC	CASSPTGSYEQYF
-	TRBJ2-2	TRBV11-2	-	15	TGTGCCAGCAGCTTAGTACAGGGTCACACCGGGGAGCTGTTTTTT	CASSLVQGHTGELFF
few	TRBJ1-2	TRBV5-4	-	15	TGTGCCAGCAGCTGGGGGGGCCGGGACTCAGGTGGCTACACCTTC	CASSWGGRDSGGYTF
-	TRBJ1-5	TRBV6-6	-	14	TGTGCCACTATCGGGCAGGGTGGCAATCAGCCCCAGCATTTT	CATIGQGGNQPQHF
-	TRBJ2-1	TRBV7-9	TRBD1	18	TGTGCCAGCAGCTTAGGACGGTGGACAGGGAGATCCTACAATGAGCAGTTCTTC	CASSLGRWTGRSYNEQFF
-	TRBJ2-1	TRBV29-1	TRBD2	14	TGCAGCGTTGCGAAGACTAGCGGTGGCTATGAGCAGTTCTTC	CSVAKTSGGYEQFF
once	TRBJ2-1	TRBV9	TRBD2	15	TGTGCCAGCACCCCAGCGGGGAAAGACTACAATGAGCAGTTCTTC	CASTPAGKDYNEQFF
medium-sized	TRBJ2-5	TRBV7-9	-	13	TGTGCCAGCAGCTTAGGTAGCGAGGGCACCCAGTACTTC	CASSLGSEGTQYF
few	TRBJ2-3	TRBV27	TRBD2	17	TGTGCCAGCAGTCACACACTAGCGGGGCCGCAGGCAGATACGCAGTATTTT	CASSHTLAGPQADTQYF
-	TRBJ2-5	TRBV6-4	-	15	TGTGCCAGCAGTGACTCCCACTTCCCAGGGCAGACCCAGTACTTC	CASSDSHFPGQTQYF
-	TRBJ1-1	TRBV6-4	-	14	TGTGCCAGCCACGGGACACCCAACCCCTCTGAAGCTTTCTTT	CASHGTPNPSEAFF
once	TRBJ1-2	TRBV6-1	-	15	TGTGCCAGCAGTGGACCGGAACAGGGTATCTATGGCTACACCTTC	CASSGPEQGIYGYTF
-	TRBJ2-7	TRBV4-1	-	16	TGCGCCAGCAGCCAAGATTTCTGGGGGGTTTGGTACGAGCAGTACTTC	CASSQDFWGVWYEQYF
few	TRBJ1-2	TRBV30	-	11	TGTGCCTGGGAGAGGTGGTATGGCTACACCTTC	CAWERWYGYTF
-	TRBJ1-2	TRBV7-9	-	15	TGTTCCAGCAGCTCCTTTGATCGCCCCGGCTATGGCTACACCTTC	CSSSSFDRPGYGYTF
-	TRBJ2-7	TRBV7-2	-	14	TGTGCCAGCAGCTCCGGACTCGGCTCCTACGAGCAGTACTTC	CASSSGLGSYEQYF
few	TRBJ2-7	TRBV15	TRBD1	16	TGTGCCACCAGCAGGGGGCGGACAGGGGGGATGGACGAGCAGTACTTC	CATSRGRTGGMDEQYF
-	TRBJ1-5	TRBV7-8	-	16	TGTGCCAGCAGCTTGGAAGGACTCACCAGCAATCAGCCCCAGCATTTT	CASSLEGLTSNQPQHF
-	TRBJ1-2	TRBV7-9	TRBD1	13	TGTGCCAGCAGCTTAGGGGACAGGGGTCTTTACACCTTC	CASSLGDRGLYTF
-	TRBJ1-4	TRBV28	TRBD1	15	TGTGCCAGCAGTGGGGGACAGGGTCAAAGTGAAAAACTGTTTTTT	CASSGGQGQSEKLFF
-	TRBJ2-7	TRBV9	TRBD2	15	TGTGCCAGCAGCGCCGGACTAGCGGATTCCTACGAGCAGTACTTC	CASSAGLADSYEQYF
few	TRBJ1-2	TRBV30	-	13	TGTGCCTGGAATAGCTTGAGGAGCTATGGCTACACCTTC	CAWNSLRSYGYTF
few	TRBJ2-6	TRBV12-5	-	21	TGTGCTAGTGGTTTGGTACCTATAGGGATTTCGGGATACTCTGGGGCCAACGTCCTGACTTTC	CASGLVPIGISGYSGANVLTF
few	TRBJ2-6	TRBV7-3	-	18	TGTGCCAGCAGCTCCCCTACACGTAGGGGGACTGGGGCCAACGTCCTGACTTTC	CASSSPTRRGTGANVLTF
-	TRBJ2-7	TRBV13	TRBD1	14	TGTGCCAGCAGTCGACAGGGGAACTCCTACGAGCAGTACTTC	CASSRQGNSYEQYF
-	TRBJ1-5	TRBV29-1	TRBD1	14	TGCAGCGTGGCCGGGACAGGGTCTTATCAGCCCCAGCATTTT	CSVAGTGSYQPQHF
-	TRBJ2-5	TRBV9	TRBD2	19	TGTGCCAGCAGCGTAATGGGCACAGGACCGGGACTAGCAAGGGAGACCCAGTACTTC	CASSVMGTGPGLARETQYF
few	TRBJ1-1	TRBV11-2	-	16	TGTGCCAGCAGCTTAAATAGCATCCGGCAATTGGCTGAAGCTTTCTTT	CASSLNSIRQLAEAFF
once	TRBJ1-4	TRBV7-9	-	15	TGTGCCAGCAGCTTGGTTGGCAGGGGTGGTGAAAAACTGTTTTTT	CASSLVGRGGEKLFF
-	TRBJ2-7	TRBV4-1	-	15	TGCGCCAGCAGCCAAGAGTCCAGGGAAACCTACGAGCAGTACTTC	CASSQESRETYEQYF
-	TRBJ2-3	TRBV4-3	-	14	TGCGCCAGCAGCCAAGATAGCAGCACAGATACGCAGTATTTT	CASSQDSSTDTQYF
-	TRBJ1-5	TRBV4-2	TRBD1	14	TGTGCCAGCAGCCAATACAGGGGGTATCAGCCCCAGCATTTT	CASSQYRGYQPQHF
-	TRBJ2-5	TRBV2	TRBD1	13	TGTGCCAGCAGCCGCACAGGGGAAGAGACCCAGTACTTC	CASSRTGEETQYF
few	TRBJ2-1	TRBV5-1	TRBD1	15	TGCGCCAGCAGCTCGGGACAGGCTTCCTACAATGAGCAGTTCTTC	CASSSGQASYNEQFF
-	TRBJ1-3	TRBV4-1	TRBD1	16	TGCGCCAGCAGCCAAGAAGCACAGGGGTTAAGAAACACCATATATTTT	CASSQEAQGLRNTIYF
few	TRBJ2-7	TRBV4-1	-	16	TGCGCCAGCAGCCAAGAGGGGCCGCCCCGAACCTACGAGCAGTACTTC	CASSQEGPPRTYEQYF
-	TRBJ1-2	TRBV9	TRBD1	15	TGTGCCAGCAGCCCACTGGACAGGGGAATGTACGGCTACACCTTC	CASSPLDRGMYGYTF
-	TRBJ2-3	TRBV5-1	TRBD2	16	TGCGCCAGCAGCTTGTCTAGCGGGGGGGAACCAGATACGCAGTATTTT	CASSLSSGGEPDTQYF
few	TRBJ2-1	TRBV7-2	TRBD2	15	TGTGCCAGCAGCTTGCCCAGGGGGACTAGCGCTGAGCAGTTCTTC	CASSLPRGTSAEQFF
-	TRBJ1-2	TRBV4-3	-	14	TGCGCCAGCAGCCAGACACTAGCTAACTATGGCTACACCTTC	CASSQTLANYGYTF